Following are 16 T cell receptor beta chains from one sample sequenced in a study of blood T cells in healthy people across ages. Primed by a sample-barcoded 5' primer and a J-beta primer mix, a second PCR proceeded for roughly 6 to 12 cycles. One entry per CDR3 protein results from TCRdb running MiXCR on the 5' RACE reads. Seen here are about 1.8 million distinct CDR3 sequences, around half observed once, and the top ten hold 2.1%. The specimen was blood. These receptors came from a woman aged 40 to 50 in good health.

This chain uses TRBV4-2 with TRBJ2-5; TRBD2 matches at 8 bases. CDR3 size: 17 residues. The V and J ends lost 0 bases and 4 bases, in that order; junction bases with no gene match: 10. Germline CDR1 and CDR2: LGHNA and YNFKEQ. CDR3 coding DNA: TGTGCCAGCAGCCAAGAGCCGCTAGCGGGTGCTGGAGAGACCCAGTACTTC. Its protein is CASSQEPLAGAGETQYF.

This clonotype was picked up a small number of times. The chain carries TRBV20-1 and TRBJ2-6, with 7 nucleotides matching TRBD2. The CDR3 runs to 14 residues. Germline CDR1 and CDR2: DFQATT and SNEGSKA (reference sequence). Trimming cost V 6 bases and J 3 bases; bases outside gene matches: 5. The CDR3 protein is CSASSSGGANVLTF. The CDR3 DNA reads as TGCAGTGCCAGCTCTAGCGGTGGGGCCAACGTCCTGACTTTC.

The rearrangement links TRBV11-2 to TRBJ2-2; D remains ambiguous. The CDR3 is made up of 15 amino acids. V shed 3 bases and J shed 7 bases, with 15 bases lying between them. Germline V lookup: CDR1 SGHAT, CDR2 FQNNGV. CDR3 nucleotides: TGTGCCAGCAGCTTCAGGCCTCAGAAACACGGGGAGCTGTTTTTT. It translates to CASSFRPQKHGELFF.

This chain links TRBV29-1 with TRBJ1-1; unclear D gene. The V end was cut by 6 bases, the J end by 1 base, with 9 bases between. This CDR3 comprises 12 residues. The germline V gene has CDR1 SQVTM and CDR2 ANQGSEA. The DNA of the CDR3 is TGCAGCGTGATCCCCCAGAACACTGAAGCTTTCTTT. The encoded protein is CSVIPQNTEAFF.

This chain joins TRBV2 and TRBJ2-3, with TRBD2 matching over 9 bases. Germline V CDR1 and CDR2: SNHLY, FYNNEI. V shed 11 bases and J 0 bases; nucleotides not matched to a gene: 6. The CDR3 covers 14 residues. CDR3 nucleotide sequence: TGTGCCTCCTTGGGACTAGCTAGCACAGATACGCAGTATTTT. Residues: CASLGLASTDTQYF.

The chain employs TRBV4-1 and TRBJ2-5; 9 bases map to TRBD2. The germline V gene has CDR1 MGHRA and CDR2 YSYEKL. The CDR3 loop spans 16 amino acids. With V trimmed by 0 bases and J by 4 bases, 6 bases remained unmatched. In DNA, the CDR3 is TGCGCCAGCAGCCAAGATAGAGCGGGGGGAAGAGAGACCCAGTACTTC. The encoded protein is CASSQDRAGGRETQYF.

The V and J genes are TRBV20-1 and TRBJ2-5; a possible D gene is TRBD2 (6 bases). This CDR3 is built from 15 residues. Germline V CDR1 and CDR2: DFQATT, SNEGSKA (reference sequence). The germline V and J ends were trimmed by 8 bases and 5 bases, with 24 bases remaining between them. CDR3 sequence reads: CSLISGSYRGETQYF. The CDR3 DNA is TGCAGTTTAATCTCCGGCTCTTACCGGGGGGAGACCCAGTACTTC.

CDR3 amino acids: CASSRKKGQTYEQYF. The CDR3 DNA is TGTGCCAGCAGCCGGAAGAAAGGGCAGACCTACGAGCAGTACTTC. V usage is TRBV5-4 and J usage is TRBJ2-4; unclear D gene. The J call is doubtful: the DNA matches TRBJ2-7 better. Germline-derived CDR1 and CDR2 are SGHNT and YYREEE (reference sequence). The length of the CDR3 is 15 residues.

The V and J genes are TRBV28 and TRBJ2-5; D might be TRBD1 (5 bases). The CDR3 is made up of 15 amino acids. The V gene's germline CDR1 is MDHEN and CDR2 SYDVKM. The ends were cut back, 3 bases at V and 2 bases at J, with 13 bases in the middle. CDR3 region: CASSLNRYSQETQYF. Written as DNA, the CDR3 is TGTGCCAGCAGTTTGAACAGGTACTCTCAAGAGACCCAGTACTTC.

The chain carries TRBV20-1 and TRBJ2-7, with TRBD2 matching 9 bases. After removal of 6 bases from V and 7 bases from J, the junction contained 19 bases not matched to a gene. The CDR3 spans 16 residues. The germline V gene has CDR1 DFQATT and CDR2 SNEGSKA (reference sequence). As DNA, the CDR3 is TGCAGTGCGGAAGCGGGGGGCTCGAGCTCCTACAATGAGCAGTACTTC. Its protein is CSAEAGGSSSYNEQYF.

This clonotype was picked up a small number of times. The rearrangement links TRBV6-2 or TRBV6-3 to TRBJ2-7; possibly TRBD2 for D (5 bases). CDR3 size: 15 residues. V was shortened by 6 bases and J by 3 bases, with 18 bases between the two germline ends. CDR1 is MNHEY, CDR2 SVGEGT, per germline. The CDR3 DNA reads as TGTGCCAGCAGCTCCCGGGGAAGGGCTGACTACGAGCAGTACTTC. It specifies CASSSRGRADYEQYF.

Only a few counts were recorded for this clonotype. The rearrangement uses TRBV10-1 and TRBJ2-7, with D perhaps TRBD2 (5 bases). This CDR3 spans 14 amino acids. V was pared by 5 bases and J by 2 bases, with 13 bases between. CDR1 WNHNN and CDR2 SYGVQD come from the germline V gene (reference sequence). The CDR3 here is CASSPHEGTYEQYF. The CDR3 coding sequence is TGCGCCAGCAGTCCTCATGAGGGAACCTACGAGCAGTACTTC.

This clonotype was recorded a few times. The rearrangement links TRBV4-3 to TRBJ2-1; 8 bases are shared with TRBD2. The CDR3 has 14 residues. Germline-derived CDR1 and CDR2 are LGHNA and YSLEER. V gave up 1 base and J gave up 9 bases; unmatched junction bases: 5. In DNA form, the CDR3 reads TGCGCCAGCAGCCAAGCGGGGGGGCCTAGTGAGCAGTTCTTC. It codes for CASSQAGGPSEQFF.

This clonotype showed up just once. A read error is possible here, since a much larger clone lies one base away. Written as DNA, the CDR3 is TGTGCCAGCAGCTCGAAAGAGGAGACCCAGTACTTC. This encodes CASSSKEETQYF. The chain recombines TRBV7-2 with TRBJ2-7; no clear D gene. Matching the DNA end better, TRBJ2-5 makes the J call doubtful. The germline gives CDR1 SGHTA, CDR2 FQGNSA. The CDR3 sequence is 12 residues long.

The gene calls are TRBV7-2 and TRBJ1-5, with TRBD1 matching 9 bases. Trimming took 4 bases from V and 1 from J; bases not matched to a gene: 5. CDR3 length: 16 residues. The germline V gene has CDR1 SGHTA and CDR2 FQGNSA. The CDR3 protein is CASSSSGQGSNQPQHF. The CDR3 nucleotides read TGTGCCAGCAGCTCTTCCGGACAGGGGAGCAATCAGCCCCAGCATTTT. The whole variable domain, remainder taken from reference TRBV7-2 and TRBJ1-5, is GAGVSQSPSNKVTEKGKDVELRCDPISGHTALYWYRQSLGQGLEFLIYFQGNSAPDKSGLPSDRFSAERTGGSVSTLTIQRTQQEDSAVYLCASSSSGQGSNQPQHFGDGTRLSIL.

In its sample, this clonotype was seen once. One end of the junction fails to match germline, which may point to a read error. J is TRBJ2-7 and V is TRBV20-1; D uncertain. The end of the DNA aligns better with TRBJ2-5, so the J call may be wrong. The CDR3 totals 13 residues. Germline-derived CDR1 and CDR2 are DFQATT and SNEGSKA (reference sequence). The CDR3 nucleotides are TGCGGTGCTCCCGATTTAAGGGCACAGACCCAGTACTTC. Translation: CGAPDLRAQTQYF.